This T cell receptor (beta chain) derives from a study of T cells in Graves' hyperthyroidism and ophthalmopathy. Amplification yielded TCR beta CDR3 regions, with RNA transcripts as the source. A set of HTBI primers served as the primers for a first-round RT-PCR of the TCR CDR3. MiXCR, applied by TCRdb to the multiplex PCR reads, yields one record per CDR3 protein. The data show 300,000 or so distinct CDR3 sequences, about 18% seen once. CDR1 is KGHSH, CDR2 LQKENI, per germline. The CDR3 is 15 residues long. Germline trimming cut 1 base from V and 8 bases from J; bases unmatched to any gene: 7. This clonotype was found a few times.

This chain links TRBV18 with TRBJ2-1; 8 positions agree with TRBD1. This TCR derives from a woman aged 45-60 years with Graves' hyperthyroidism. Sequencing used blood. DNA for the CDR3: TGTGCCAGCTCACCACGGCAGGGGGCTGTGGATGAGCAGTTCTTC. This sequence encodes CASSPRQGAVDEQFF.